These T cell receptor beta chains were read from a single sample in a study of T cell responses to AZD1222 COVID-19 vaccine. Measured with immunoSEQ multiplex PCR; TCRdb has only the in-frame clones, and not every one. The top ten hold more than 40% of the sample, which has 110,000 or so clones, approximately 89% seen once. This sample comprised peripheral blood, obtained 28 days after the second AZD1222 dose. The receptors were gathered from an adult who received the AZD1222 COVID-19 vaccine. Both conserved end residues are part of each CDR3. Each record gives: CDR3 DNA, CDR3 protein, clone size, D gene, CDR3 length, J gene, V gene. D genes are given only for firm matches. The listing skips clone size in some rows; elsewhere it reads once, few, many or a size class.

TGTGCCAGCAGAGGGGCGGGTAGCACCTACGAGCAGTACTTC | CASRGAGSTYEQYF | - | - | 14 | TRBJ2-7 | TRBV28
TGTGCTAGTGGTTCGAGGGGAGGCCCCTACAATGAGCAGTTCTTC | CASGSRGGPYNEQFF | - | - | 15 | TRBJ2-1 | TRBV12-5
TGTGCCAGCAGACAGGCTACAAACTACGAGCAGTACTTC | CASRQATNYEQYF | - | - | 13 | TRBJ2-7 | TRBV6-5
TGTGCCAGCTCAGCGGACAGCAATCAGCCCCAGCATTTT | CASSADSNQPQHF | - | - | 13 | TRBJ1-5 | TRBV18
TGCGCCAGCAGCTTGGAACAGGGTCCCCACAATGAGCAGTTCTTC | CASSLEQGPHNEQFF | - | - | 15 | TRBJ2-1 | TRBV5-1
TGTGCCAGCAGTTATCGGGGTCCAAGGGTTAACACTGAAGCTTTCTTT | CASSYRGPRVNTEAFF | - | - | 16 | TRBJ1-1 | TRBV27
TGTGCCAGCAGTCCCGGACAGGGAAATTCCTACGAGCAGTACTTC | CASSPGQGNSYEQYF | - | TRBD1 | 15 | TRBJ2-7 | TRBV6-5
TGTGCCAGCAGCGGTATGTCTCAGCCCCAGCATTTT | CASSGMSQPQHF | - | - | 12 | TRBJ1-5 | TRBV4-2
TGTGCCAGCAGCCCGGGACTAGCGGGAGGGGCAGATACGCAGTATTTT | CASSPGLAGGADTQYF | - | TRBD2 | 16 | TRBJ2-3 | TRBV6-4
TGTGCCAGCAGTTTATTTGCTGGAAACACCATATATTTT | CASSLFAGNTIYF | - | - | 13 | TRBJ1-3 | TRBV28
TGTGCCAGCAGCCAAGCCGGGACAAGAACCCCCTACGAGCAGTACTTC | CASSQAGTRTPYEQYF | - | - | 16 | TRBJ2-7 | TRBV14
TGTGCCAGCAGCTTAAATCCGGATAATTCACCCCTCCACTTT | CASSLNPDNSPLHF | once | - | 14 | TRBJ1-6 | TRBV11-2
TGTGCCAGCAGCGCGACAGGGACACGGGGTCAGCCCCAGCATTTT | CASSATGTRGQPQHF | - | TRBD1 | 15 | TRBJ1-5 | TRBV9
TGTGCCAGCAGCTTCAACGGACTAGCGGGAGAAGAGCAGTACTTC | CASSFNGLAGEEQYF | - | TRBD2 | 15 | TRBJ2-7 | TRBV7-3
TGTGCCACCGGTGGCGGCTCAACGGGGGAGACCCAGTACTTC | CATGGGSTGETQYF | - | - | 14 | TRBJ2-5 | TRBV24-1
TGCGCCAGCAGCTTGGCGAGTAGCGGGAGATCTGGCGGGGAGCTGTTTTTT | CASSLASSGRSGGELFF | - | TRBD2 | 17 | TRBJ2-2 | TRBV5-1
TGTGCCAGCAGTACCGCCCAGGGGAACGAGCAGTACTTC | CASSTAQGNEQYF | - | - | 13 | TRBJ2-7 | TRBV6-5
TGTGCCAGCAGTTTGGACAGGGGACAGCCCCAGCATTTT | CASSLDRGQPQHF | - | TRBD1 | 13 | TRBJ1-5 | TRBV28
TGCAGCGTAGGTGTCGGGATGAACTATGGCTACACCTTC | CSVGVGMNYGYTF | - | - | 13 | TRBJ1-2 | TRBV29-1
TGCACCAGCAGCCAAGAGTGCCGAGATAGCAATCAGCCCCAGCATTTT | CTSSQECRDSNQPQHF | - | - | 16 | TRBJ1-5 | TRBV1
TGTGCCAGCGGGTACCACGAGCAGTACTTC | CASGYHEQYF | - | - | 10 | TRBJ2-7 | TRBV28
TGTGCCAGCAGCAAAGCGAGAGGGGAGACCCAGTACTTC | CASSKARGETQYF | - | - | 13 | TRBJ2-5 | TRBV21-1
TGTGCCACCAGTGACGGAATTCTCTACGAGCAGTACTTC | CATSDGILYEQYF | - | - | 13 | TRBJ2-7 | TRBV24-1
TGTGCCAGCAGCTGGGGACAGGGAAATCAGCCCCAGCATTTT | CASSWGQGNQPQHF | - | TRBD1 | 14 | TRBJ1-5 | TRBV5-6
TGTGCCAGCAGCCCATTTAACACTGAAGCTTTCTTT | CASSPFNTEAFF | - | - | 12 | TRBJ1-1 | TRBV12-3/TRBV12-4
TGCAGTGCTAGGGTCCGTAATGAGCAGTTCTTC | CSARVRNEQFF | - | - | 11 | TRBJ2-1 | TRBV20-1
TGTGCCAGCAGTCTACCGGGATCTGAAAAACTGTTTTTT | CASSLPGSEKLFF | - | - | 13 | TRBJ1-4 | TRBV28
TGTGCCAGCAGCGTGGACAGGGTCAGCAATCAGCCCCAGCATTTT | CASSVDRVSNQPQHF | once | TRBD1 | 15 | TRBJ1-5 | TRBV7-2
TGCGCCAGCAGCCGCGGGTGGGAGGGGGTTTACGAGCAGTACTTC | CASSRGWEGVYEQYF | - | - | 15 | TRBJ2-7 | TRBV5-1
TGTGCCAGCTCACCACCTCTCTCGAGGGAGGGTTCGAATGAGCAGTTCTTC | CASSPPLSREGSNEQFF | - | TRBD2 | 17 | TRBJ2-1 | TRBV18
TGTGCCAGCAAAATTGGAGGGCCATATAATTCACCCCTCCACTTT | CASKIGGPYNSPLHF | - | - | 15 | TRBJ1-6 | TRBV28
TGTGCCAGCAGACCCCTAGGAGGGGATGGCTACACCTTC | CASRPLGGDGYTF | - | - | 13 | TRBJ1-2 | TRBV6-5
TGCGCCAGCAGCTTGCCTTCCCGAGTAGAGACCCAGTACTTC | CASSLPSRVETQYF | - | - | 14 | TRBJ2-5 | TRBV5-1
TGTGCCAGCAGCCCGACCAACTCAGCGAACTATGGCTACACCTTC | CASSPTNSANYGYTF | - | - | 15 | TRBJ1-2 | TRBV11-2
TGCGCCAGCAGCTTGGCTCTGGGGGGCGCTTTGGAAAAACTGTTTTTT | CASSLALGGALEKLFF | - | - | 16 | TRBJ1-4 | TRBV5-1
TGTGCCAGCCTCTCTAGCGGGAGTTCGAGGGAGCAGTACTTC | CASLSSGSSREQYF | - | TRBD2 | 14 | TRBJ2-7 | TRBV28
TGTGCCAGCAGCTTCGGGACAGGAGGGGAGACCCAGTACTTC | CASSFGTGGETQYF | - | TRBD1 | 14 | TRBJ2-5 | TRBV11-2
TGTGCCAGCAGCCAGGGACAGGGGGCTCCACTGGTGGATGGCTACACCTTC | CASSQGQGAPLVDGYTF | - | TRBD1 | 17 | TRBJ1-2 | TRBV4-2
TGTGCCTGGAGTGTATGGGGGAGGTACTACAATGAGCAGTTCTTC | CAWSVWGRYYNEQFF | - | - | 15 | TRBJ2-1 | TRBV30
TGTGCCTGGAGTGGCACTTATAATTCACCCCTCCACTTT | CAWSGTYNSPLHF | - | - | 13 | TRBJ1-6 | TRBV30
TGTGCCTGGACCTTCGACACCGGGGAGCTGTTTTTT | CAWTFDTGELFF | - | - | 12 | TRBJ2-2 | TRBV30
TGTGCCAGTAGTGTCTGGGCGGGACGAATTGGCTCACCCCTCCACTTT | CASSVWAGRIGSPLHF | - | - | 16 | TRBJ1-6 | TRBV19
TGTGCCAGCACCCTCCGGGACAGGGGGAACAATGAGCAGTTCTTC | CASTLRDRGNNEQFF | - | TRBD1 | 15 | TRBJ2-1 | TRBV6-5
TGTGCCAGCAGCTTAGGAGGGGATAGCACTGAAGCTTTCTTT | CASSLGGDSTEAFF | few | - | 14 | TRBJ1-1 | TRBV5-4
TGTGCCAGCAGCTCTGGGGCCTATGGCTACACCTTC | CASSSGAYGYTF | - | - | 12 | TRBJ1-2 | TRBV28
TGCGCCAGCAGCACCCAGACAATCGCTAACGAGCAGTACTTC | CASSTQTIANEQYF | - | - | 14 | TRBJ2-7 | TRBV5-1
TGTGCCAGCAGTACAAACAGGGGGCAGGGACCGGATGGCTACACCTTC | CASSTNRGQGPDGYTF | - | TRBD1 | 16 | TRBJ1-2 | TRBV6-6
TGTGCCAGCAGCCTACGCAGGGGTACGAACACCGGGGAGCTGTTTTTT | CASSLRRGTNTGELFF | - | - | 16 | TRBJ2-2 | TRBV7-2
TGTGCCAGCTCACCACTTGAGCGGGTCTACGAGCAGTACTTC | CASSPLERVYEQYF | - | - | 14 | TRBJ2-7 | TRBV18
TGTGCCAGCAGTGAACGGGAGATCAACGAGCAGTACTTC | CASSEREINEQYF | - | - | 13 | TRBJ2-7 | TRBV6-1
TGTGCCAGCAGCTTAGTGGGATTGGCAGTCAACTTTAACTATGGCTACACCTTC | CASSLVGLAVNFNYGYTF | - | - | 18 | TRBJ1-2 | TRBV7-2
TGTGCCAGCAGCCCCGGTAGCGGGATCCCCTACGAGCAGTACTTC | CASSPGSGIPYEQYF | - | TRBD2 | 15 | TRBJ2-7 | TRBV7-2
TGTGCCAGCAGTTTTAGATCCGTGGGGGATACGCAGTATTTT | CASSFRSVGDTQYF | - | - | 14 | TRBJ2-3 | TRBV27